The 14 T cell receptor beta chains in this list originate from one sample, sequenced in a study of neurological immune-mediated disorders. TCRdb re-analysed the 5' RACE reads in MiXCR, keeping a single row per CDR3 protein. The table includes approximately 50,000 distinct CDR3 sequences, around a tenth detected once. The specimen sequenced was PBMCs. The receptor source for this set is a man between 65 and 85 years old with HTLV-1-associated myelopathy (HAM/TSP).

In this sample, this clonotype turned up many times. The V call is TRBV5-1, the J call TRBJ2-2, with D possibly being TRBD2 (5 bases). The germline V gene has CDR1 SGHRS and CDR2 YFSETQ. This CDR3 comprises 16 residues. The V gene lost 1 base and the J gene lost 0 bases, with 10 bases spanning the gap. The CDR3 DNA follows: TGCGCCAGCAGCTTGTGGGGAGACCCGAACACCGGGGAGCTGTTTTTT. Its translation is CASSLWGDPNTGELFF.

At least ten counts were recorded for this clonotype. V gene TRBV12-3 or TRBV12-4 combines with J gene TRBJ2-1; 9 positions agree with TRBD2. The trim removed 7 bases at V and 9 bases at J, leaving 13 bases unmatched. The CDR3 consists of 15 residues. Written as DNA, the CDR3 is TGTGCCAGCACTCTAGGGGCGGGAGGGCCTACTGAGCAGTTCTTC. Protein sequence: CASTLGAGGPTEQFF.

This clonotype was found many times. V usage is TRBV27 and J usage is TRBJ2-3, with D maybe TRBD2 (7 bases). Per the germline V gene, CDR1 is MNHEY and CDR2 is SMNVEV (reference sequence). The V end lost 2 bases, the J end lost 8 bases, and 32 bases lay between the germline ends. The CDR3 has 20 residues. The CDR3 DNA reads TGTGCCAGCAGTTTAATGTCGGTGTCCAGCGGGACACCCCAGGAGAGTACGCAGTATTTT. It is translated as CASSLMSVSSGTPQESTQYF.

This clonotype has a count of ten or more. The V call is TRBV20-1, the J call TRBJ1-1, with a tentative D call TRBD1 (5 bases). This CDR3 comprises 13 residues. V lost 7 bases and J 2 bases, leaving 14 bases between the germline ends. Germline lookup yields CDR1 DFQATT and CDR2 SNEGSKA (reference sequence). CDR3 sequence: CSGREGVNTEAFF. The DNA for the CDR3 is TGCAGTGGGCGGGAAGGGGTTAACACTGAAGCTTTCTTT.

In its sample, this clonotype was seen many times. The chain carries TRBV4-1 and TRBJ2-1; TRBD2 agrees at 11 bases. Trimming cost V 3 bases and J 1 base; bases outside gene matches: 5. Germline CDR1 reads MGHRA; CDR2 reads YSYEKL. This CDR3 is built from 17 residues. The CDR3 protein is CASSHNSGRASYNEQFF. The CDR3 bases are TGCGCCAGCAGCCATAATAGCGGGAGGGCGTCCTACAATGAGCAGTTCTTC.

This clonotype was recorded at least ten times. This chain's CDR3 is CASSDGGRPDTQYF. The DNA of the CDR3 is TGTGCCAGCTCGGACGGTGGTCGGCCAGATACGCAGTATTTT. The rearrangement joins TRBV6-2 or TRBV6-3 to TRBJ2-3; D not certain. V shed 8 bases and J shed 4 bases, with 16 bases lying between them. The CDR3 extends over 14 amino acids. In germline, CDR1 is MNHEY, CDR2 SVGEGT.

This clonotype came up many times. The chain uses TRBV6-5 and TRBJ2-3, with D possibly TRBD2 on 5 matching bases. The CDR3 contains 13 residues. Trimming took off 5 bases at V and 4 bases at J, with 10 bases between the two ends. Germline lookup yields CDR1 MNHEY and CDR2 SVGAGI. CDR3 in amino acids: CASSSGRPDTQYF. Written as DNA, the CDR3 is TGTGCCAGCAGTAGCGGTAGACCAGATACGCAGTATTTT.

This clonotype was observed many times. The rearrangement uses TRBV7-2 and TRBJ2-7, with TRBD1 identical over 7 bases. Looked up from germline, CDR1 is SGHTA and CDR2 is FQGNSA. V was clipped by 5 bases and J by 5 bases; unmatched bases: 9. This CDR3 spans 14 amino acids. CDR3 nucleotide sequence: TGTGCCAGCAGCCTCCCGGGACAGTCCCACGAGCAGTACTTC. Amino acids: CASSLPGQSHEQYF. Using reference TRBV7-2 and TRBJ2-7 for the parts outside the CDR3, the full variable domain is GAGVSQSPSNKVTEKGKDVELRCDPISGHTALYWYRQSLGQGLEFLIYFQGNSAPDKSGLPSDRFSAERTGGSVSTLTIQRTQQEDSAVYLCASSLPGQSHEQYFGPGTRLTVT.

In this sample, this clonotype turned up many times. This chain links TRBV7-2 with TRBJ2-7; D is unresolved. Looked up from germline, CDR1 is SGHTA and CDR2 is FQGNSA. This CDR3 has 13 residues. V was cut by 0 bases and J by 3 bases, with 6 bases left in between. The CDR3 nucleotides are TGTGCCAGCAGCTTAGCACGGATCTACGAGCAGTACTTC. Protein: CASSLARIYEQYF.

There are many counts of this clonotype. The CDR3 DNA reads TGTGCCAGCAGTTTATCAGGGGGCGCTGGCTACACCTTC. Its protein product is CASSLSGGAGYTF. The chain has TRBV12-3 or TRBV12-4 and TRBJ1-2; TRBD1 agrees at 8 bases. Trimming took 2 bases from V and 7 from J; bases not matched to a gene: 3. The CDR3 has 13 residues.

As regards this clonotype: One end of the junction does not line up with germline, which may come from a read error. The rearrangement uses TRBV5-1 and TRBJ2-7; 12 bases agree with TRBD2. The CDR3 is made up of 20 amino acids. Germline V gene lookup returns CDR1 SGHRS and CDR2 YFSETQ. The chain's CDR3 is CAISLAPLAGGRLSPYEQYF. The CDR3 DNA sequence: TGCGCCATCAGCTTGGCCCCTCTAGCGGGAGGGCGGCTTAGCCCCTACGAGCAGTACTTC.

This clonotype was detected only a few times. A much larger clone is a single base away; this may be a read error. CDR3 loop: CSVPRLAGGSYNEQFF. CDR3 in DNA: TGCAGTGTTCCTCGACTAGCGGGAGGGTCCTACAATGAGCAGTTCTTC. This chain connects TRBV20-1 to TRBJ2-1, with 14 bases that match TRBD2. Germline CDR1 DFQATT, CDR2 SNEGSKA (reference sequence). CDR3 size: 16 residues. Trimming at V came to 7 bases and at J to 1 base, leaving 6 bases not matched to a gene.

This clonotype was observed at least ten times. J is TRBJ2-3 and V is TRBV7-2; D not resolved. V gave up 5 bases and J gave up 2 bases, with 14 bases separating them. The CDR3 extends over 15 amino acids. CDR1 and CDR2 (germline): SGHTA, FQGNSA. The chain's CDR3 is CASSPLWADTDTQYF. CDR3 sequence (DNA): TGTGCCAGCAGCCCCTTATGGGCAGACACAGATACGCAGTATTTT.

This clonotype was observed at least ten times. The chain has TRBV7-9 and TRBJ1-2, with D possibly matching TRBD1 (6 bases). Trimming pared 3 bases from V and 10 bases from J, leaving 18 bases between. This CDR3 region has 14 residues. The germline gives CDR1 SEHNR, CDR2 FQNEAQ (reference sequence). This chain's CDR3 is CASSFYRDSWDYTF. DNA for the CDR3: TGTGCCAGCAGCTTTTACAGGGATTCTTGGGACTACACCTTC.